Included here is one TCR beta chain sequence, with context. The data were obtained in a study of T-cell reconstitution after alpha-beta-depleted transplantation in children. Unique molecular identifiers tagged the TCRbeta library. In TCRdb, the PCR reads were re-called with MiXCR into one record per CDR3 protein. The data hold around 680,000 distinct CDR3 sequences, with around 16% observed a single time. The TCR originated in a human donor who donated a stem cell graft to a child with acute myeloid leukemia. Here the sequenced sample was PBMCs from the stem cell graft donor, taken from the stem cell graft.

The CDR3 sequence: CASSLIAGGRDEQFF. The CDR3 DNA reads as TGTGCCAGCAGCTTAATAGCGGGGGGCCGGGATGAGCAGTTCTTC. The chain recombines TRBV7-3 with TRBJ2-1, with 10 bases that match TRBD2. The CDR3 length is 15 residues. V was pared by 1 base and J by 8 bases, with 5 bases of the junction left unmatched. Germline values: CDR1 SGHTA, CDR2 FQGTGA.